These 18 T cell receptor beta chains were all obtained from the same sample, sequenced in a study of T cell responses to AZD1222 COVID-19 vaccine. TCRdb keeps only in-frame clones here, not all; method: immunoSEQ multiplex PCR. The sample includes tens of thousands of clones, 86% of them seen just once. Sequencing used peripheral blood, obtained 28 days after the second AZD1222 dose. The source of these receptors is an adult who received the AZD1222 COVID-19 vaccine.

The rearrangement joins TRBV5-1 to TRBJ1-2; tentative D call: TRBD1 (5 bases). In germline, CDR1 is SGHRS, CDR2 YFSETQ. This CDR3 contains 15 residues. Trimming pared 1 base from V and 8 bases from J, leaving 18 bases between. CDR3 protein: CASSLPGRTLGGYTF. The CDR3 DNA sequence: TGCGCCAGCAGCTTGCCGGGACGGACCCTCGGGGGCTACACCTTC.

The V call is TRBV7-8, the J call TRBJ1-6; D unclear. CDR1 is SGHVS and CDR2 is FQNEAQ in the germline V gene. The CDR3 covers 14 residues. V was trimmed by 1 base and J by 9 bases, leaving 10 bases between them. The CDR3 DNA sequence: TGTGCCAGCAGCTTAGAAGTGACGCGTTCACCCCTCCACTTT. This codes for CASSLEVTRSPLHF.

The chain uses TRBV7-9 and TRBJ2-1; 11 nucleotides agree with TRBD2. The V and J ends lost 3 bases and 4 bases, in that order; junction bases with no gene match: 2. Per the germline V gene, CDR1 is SEHNR and CDR2 is FQNEAQ (reference sequence). The CDR3 sequence is 15 residues long. The CDR3: CASSFGTSGYNEQFF. The CDR3 region has the DNA TGTGCCAGCAGCTTTGGGACTAGCGGATACAATGAGCAGTTCTTC.

This sequence joins TRBV6-5 and TRBJ1-5; TRBD1 matches at 10 bases. V lost 5 bases and J lost 4; bases outside the gene matches: 5. Germline V gene lookup returns CDR1 MNHEY and CDR2 SVGAGI. The CDR3 contains 15 residues. As DNA, the CDR3 is TGTGCCAGCAGTCCAGACAGGGGGCCTAATCAGCCCCAGCATTTT. Protein product: CASSPDRGPNQPQHF.

CDR3 nucleotides: TGTGCCACCAGTGCAGCGAACTATGGCTACACCTTC. This translates into CATSAANYGYTF. The gene calls are TRBV24-1 and TRBJ1-2, with D unresolved. This CDR3 spans 12 amino acids. Per germline, CDR1 KGHDR and CDR2 SFDVKD. Trimming pared 5 bases from V and 2 bases from J, leaving 5 bases between.

This chain uses TRBV7-9 with TRBJ1-1, with D hard to call. Germline assignment: CDR1 SEHNR and CDR2 FQNEAQ (reference sequence). The CDR3 spans 14 residues. Trimming took off 4 bases at V and 7 bases at J, with 16 bases between the two ends. In nucleotides, the CDR3 is TGTGCCAGCAGCTCACTCGGGCAGCGCAATGAAGCTTTCTTT. Translated: CASSSLGQRNEAFF. Looking up the rest from reference TRBV7-9 and TRBJ1-1 gives the full variable domain: DTGVSQNPRHKITKRGQNVTFRCDPISEHNRLYWYRQTLGQGPEFLTYFQNEAQLEKSRLLSDRFSAERPKGSFSTLEIQRTEQGDSAMYLCASSSLGQRNEAFFGQGTRLTVV.

V gene TRBV7-3 combines with J gene TRBJ2-7; TRBD2 aligns across 9 bases. Looked up from germline, CDR1 is SGHTA and CDR2 is FQGTGA. J gave up 4 bases and V 5 bases, and 3 bases lay outside the gene matches. The CDR3 extends over 13 amino acids. CDR3 protein: CASSVSGSYEQYF. The CDR3 DNA reads as TGTGCCAGCAGCGTTAGCGGGAGTTACGAGCAGTACTTC.

The J gene is TRBJ1-5, the V gene TRBV30, with 7 bases that match TRBD1. The J segment lost 6 bases and the V segment lost 1 base, leaving 0 bases of the junction unmatched. The CDR3 has 12 amino acids. Germline values: CDR1 GTSNPN, CDR2 SVGIG (reference sequence). CDR3 bases: TGTGCCTGGAGTGGACAGGGTCAGCCCCAGCATTTT. Its translation is CAWSGQGQPQHF.

This chain connects TRBV19 to TRBJ1-5, with D unresolved. The V gene's germline CDR1 is LNHDA and CDR2 SQIVND (reference sequence). This CDR3 has 15 amino acids. V was clipped by 3 bases and J by 6 bases, with 15 bases between them. CDR3 in DNA: TGTGCCAGTAGTATGCCGCAGGCATTGGGTCAGCCCCAGCATTTT. It encodes CASSMPQALGQPQHF.

The J gene is TRBJ1-1, the V gene TRBV6-5; 7 bases match TRBD1. Germline CDR1 MNHEY, CDR2 SVGAGI. The J segment lost 11 bases and the V segment lost 2 bases, leaving 5 bases of the junction unmatched. This CDR3 comprises 12 residues. The CDR3 DNA is TGTGCCAGCAGTTACGAGGGGGCGGGGGCTTTCTTT. As protein: CASSYEGAGAFF.

The genes are TRBV28 and TRBJ1-1; 7 bases are shared with TRBD1. This CDR3 region has 14 residues. Germline loops: CDR1 MDHEN, CDR2 SYDVKM. J lost 5 bases, V lost 6 bases, and 9 bases had no gene match. The CDR3 sequence: CASRPTGRGTEAFF. The CDR3 DNA follows: TGTGCCAGCAGGCCGACAGGGAGAGGAACTGAAGCTTTCTTT.

CDR3 amino acids: CASSSVRQGEQYF. DNA of the CDR3: TGTGCCAGCAGCTCAGTACGACAGGGCGAGCAGTACTTC. The rearrangement uses TRBV3-1 (or the pseudogene TRBV3-2) and TRBJ2-7, with 7 bases aligning to TRBD1. The CDR3 consists of 13 residues. Germline loops: CDR1 LGHDT, CDR2 YNNKEL (reference sequence). Trimming cost V 5 bases and J 6 bases; bases outside gene matches: 7.

The chain combines TRBV18 with TRBJ2-3, with 10 nucleotides matching TRBD2. The germline V gene encodes CDR1 KGHSH and CDR2 LQKENI. The V gene end was trimmed by 2 bases and the J gene end by 6 bases; junction bases not matched to a gene: 8. The CDR3 sequence is 16 residues long. In DNA, the CDR3 is TGTGCCAGCTCACCAGGGATAGCGGGAGGCCGTGATACGCAGTATTTT. Translating gives CASSPGIAGGRDTQYF.

The CDR3 nucleotides read TGCGCCAGCAGCCAAGAAGGCGGGACAGGTGGTGAAAAACTGTTTTTT. As protein: CASSQEGGTGGEKLFF. The J gene is TRBJ1-4, the V gene TRBV4-1; 8 bases line up with TRBD1. Trimming removed 0 bases from V and 7 bases from J; junction bases left unmatched: 7. CDR3 length: 16 residues. Per germline, CDR1 MGHRA and CDR2 YSYEKL.

This rearrangement joins TRBV20-1 to TRBJ1-5; TRBD1 is a possible D gene (6 bases). Between the trimmed V and J ends, which lost 3 bases and 1 base, there was a span of 13 bases. The CDR3 totals 15 residues. CDR1 and CDR2 from the germline V gene are DFQATT and SNEGSKA (reference sequence). Here the CDR3 reads CSASLWTASNQPQHF. CDR3 sequence (DNA): TGCAGTGCTAGTCTTTGGACAGCCAGCAATCAGCCCCAGCATTTT.

The chain recombines TRBV5-1 with TRBJ1-1; no firm D call. The CDR3 spans 13 residues. V dropped 0 bases and J dropped 0 bases, with 3 bases sitting between them. In germline, CDR1 is SGHRS, CDR2 YFSETQ. The CDR3 DNA follows: TGCGCCAGCAGCTTGGGATTGAACACTGAAGCTTTCTTT. Its protein is CASSLGLNTEAFF.

J is TRBJ2-2 and V is TRBV2; D is uncertain. V was pared by 6 bases and J by 0 bases, with 2 bases between. This CDR3 spans 12 amino acids. Germline CDR1 and CDR2: SNHLY and FYNNEI. The CDR3 nucleotides read TGTGCCAGCAGACCGAACACCGGGGAGCTGTTTTTT. It is translated as CASRPNTGELFF. Full variable domain (outside the CDR3, taken from reference TRBV2 and TRBJ2-2): EPEVTQTPSHQVTQMGQEVILRCVPISNHLYFYWYRQILGQKVEFLVSFYNNEISEKSEIFDDQFSVERPDGSNFTLKIRSTKLEDSAMYFCASRPNTGELFFGEGSRLTVL.

This chain uses TRBV7-2 with TRBJ2-2; D may be TRBD1 (7 bases). The germline CDR1 and CDR2 sequences are SGHTA and FQGNSA. The CDR3 is 15 residues long. Trimming pared 2 bases from V and 2 bases from J, leaving 9 bases between. The CDR3: CASSLQGGNTGELFF. Written as DNA, the CDR3 is TGTGCCAGCAGCTTACAGGGGGGTAACACCGGGGAGCTGTTTTTT.